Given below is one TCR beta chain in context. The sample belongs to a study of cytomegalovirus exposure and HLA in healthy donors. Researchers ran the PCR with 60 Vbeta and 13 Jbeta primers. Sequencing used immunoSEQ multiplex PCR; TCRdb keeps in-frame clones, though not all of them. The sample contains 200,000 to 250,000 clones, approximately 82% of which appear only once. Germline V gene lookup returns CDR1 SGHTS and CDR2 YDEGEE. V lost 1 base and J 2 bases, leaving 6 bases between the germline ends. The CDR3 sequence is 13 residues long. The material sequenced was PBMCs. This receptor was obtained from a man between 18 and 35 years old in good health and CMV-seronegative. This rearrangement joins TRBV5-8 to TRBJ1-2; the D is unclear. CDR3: CASSLSGNYGYTF. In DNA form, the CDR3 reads TGTGCCAGCAGCTTGTCGGGGAACTATGGCTACACCTTC.